This TCR beta chain originates from a study of shared clonotypes between healthy human individuals. TCRdb's copy holds only in-frame clones and misses some; the assay was immunoSEQ multiplex PCR. Of fewer than 1 million clones listed, roughly 96% are singletons. Naive CD8 cells comprised CD45RO-negative, CCR7-positively selected cells, excluding terminally differentiated effector memory CD45RA+ cells. Specimen: naive CD8+ T cells sorted from blood. The TCR originated in a man younger than 45 in good health.

The CDR3 DNA is TGTGCCAGTAGTATTCCGGGGATCTACGAGCAGTACTTC. The encoded protein is CASSIPGIYEQYF. The chain couples TRBV19 to TRBJ2-7; a possible D gene is TRBD2 (5 bases). The CDR3 has 13 residues. Germline V gene sequence: CDR1 LNHDA, CDR2 SQIVND (reference sequence). Between the trimmed V and J ends, which lost 3 bases and 3 bases, there was a span of 9 bases. The whole variable domain, filled in from reference TRBV19 and TRBJ2-7, reads DGGITQSPKYLFRKEGQNVTLSCEQNLNHDAMYWYRQDPGQGLRLIYYSQIVNDFQKGDIAEGYSVSREKKESFPLTVTSAQKNPTAFYLCASSIPGIYEQYFGPGTRLTVT.